A selection of T cell receptor beta chains follows, all from one sample in a study of cytomegalovirus exposure and HLA in healthy donors. The repertoire was sequenced with immunoSEQ multiplex PCR; TCRdb's copy has only in-frame clones and lacks some. The table lists over 200,000 clones, over 75% of them singletons, with 1.5% to 2.5% in the top ten. The sequencing input was PBMCs. All receptors come from a woman under 30 in good health and CMV-seropositive. Both conserved end residues are part of each CDR3. The D gene is left open where the match is weak.

v_call: TRBV15
j_call: TRBJ2-1
d_call: NA
cdr3_aa: CATSRDWGFSYNEQFF
cdr3_nt: TGTGCCACCAGCAGAGATTGGGGCTTTTCCTACAATGAGCAGTTCTTC

v_call: TRBV9
j_call: TRBJ1-1
d_call: TRBD1
cdr3_aa: CASSGGTGANTEAFF
cdr3_nt: TGTGCCAGCAGTGGAGGGACAGGGGCCAACACTGAAGCTTTCTTT

v_call: TRBV12-2
j_call: TRBJ2-7
d_call: NA
cdr3_aa: CASRQLVRGRQYF
cdr3_nt: TGTGCAAGTCGCCAATTAGTGCGGGGGAGGCAGTACTTC

v_call: TRBV4-1
j_call: TRBJ2-2
d_call: NA
cdr3_aa: CASSQEVRIHTGELFF
cdr3_nt: TGCGCCAGCAGCCAAGAGGTGAGGATTCACACCGGGGAGCTGTTTTTT

v_call: TRBV27
j_call: TRBJ2-1
d_call: NA
cdr3_aa: CASSLLRGSGLSIGYNEQFF
cdr3_nt: TGTGCCAGCAGTTTACTCCGTGGTAGCGGTCTCTCCATCGGATACAATGAGCAGTTCTTC

v_call: TRBV27
j_call: TRBJ1-1
d_call: TRBD1
cdr3_aa: CASRGRQGADTEAFF
cdr3_nt: TGTGCCAGCAGGGGGCGACAGGGGGCCGACACTGAAGCTTTCTTT

v_call: TRBV28
j_call: TRBJ2-7
d_call: NA
cdr3_aa: CASSLRGSVSSSYEQYF
cdr3_nt: TGTGCCAGCAGTTTACGCGGTAGCGTAAGTTCTTCCTACGAGCAGTACTTC

v_call: TRBV12-5
j_call: TRBJ1-5
d_call: NA
cdr3_aa: CASALRGQPQHF
cdr3_nt: TGTGCTAGTGCCCTAAGGGGTCAGCCCCAGCATTTT

v_call: TRBV11-2
j_call: TRBJ2-3
d_call: TRBD1
cdr3_aa: CASSLGQGAGTQYF
cdr3_nt: TGTGCCAGCAGCTTAGGACAGGGTGCTGGTACGCAGTATTTT

v_call: TRBV19
j_call: TRBJ2-1
d_call: NA
cdr3_aa: CASSDSTAYNEQFF
cdr3_nt: TGTGCCAGTAGTGACTCGACAGCATACAATGAGCAGTTCTTC

v_call: TRBV7-9
j_call: TRBJ2-5
d_call: TRBD1
cdr3_aa: CASSSRQGPETQYF
cdr3_nt: TGTGCCAGCAGCTCCCGACAGGGGCCCGAGACCCAGTACTTC

v_call: TRBV5-4
j_call: TRBJ1-1
d_call: NA
cdr3_aa: CASSSHVRQSKLNTEAFF
cdr3_nt: TGTGCCAGCAGCTCGCACGTTAGACAGTCTAAACTGAACACTGAAGCTTTCTTT

v_call: TRBV21-1
j_call: TRBJ2-1
d_call: NA
cdr3_aa: CASSPVGTSGYNEQFF
cdr3_nt: TGTGCCAGCAGCCCGGTGGGGACTAGCGGGTACAATGAGCAGTTCTTC

v_call: TRBV28
j_call: TRBJ2-1
d_call: TRBD2
cdr3_aa: CASSTQAGRGESSYNEQFF
cdr3_nt: TGTGCCAGCAGCACCCAAGCGGGGCGGGGGGAGAGCTCCTACAATGAGCAGTTCTTC